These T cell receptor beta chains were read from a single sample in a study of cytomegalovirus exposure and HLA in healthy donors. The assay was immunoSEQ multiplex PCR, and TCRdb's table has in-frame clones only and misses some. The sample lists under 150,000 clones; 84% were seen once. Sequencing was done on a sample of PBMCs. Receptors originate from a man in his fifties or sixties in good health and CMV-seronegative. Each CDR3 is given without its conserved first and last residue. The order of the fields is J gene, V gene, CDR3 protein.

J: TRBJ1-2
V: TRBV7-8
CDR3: ASSAHRVGNYGYT

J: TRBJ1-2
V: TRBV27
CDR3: ASSLEKGARYGYT

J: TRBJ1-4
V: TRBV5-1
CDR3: ASSLAGGGHREKLF

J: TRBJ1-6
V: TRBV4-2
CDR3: ASSQRQGSYNSPLH

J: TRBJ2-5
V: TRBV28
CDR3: ASSQQGGQY

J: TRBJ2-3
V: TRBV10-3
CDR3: AIKGAGGRTDTQY

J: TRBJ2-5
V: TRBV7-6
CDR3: ASSLPAETQY

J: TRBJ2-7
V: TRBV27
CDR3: ASSFSGGSYEQY

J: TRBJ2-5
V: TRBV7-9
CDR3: ASSKGLEGVETQY

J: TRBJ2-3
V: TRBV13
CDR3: ASSWRPSGSTDTQY

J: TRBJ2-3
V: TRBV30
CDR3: AGLQGAGDTQY

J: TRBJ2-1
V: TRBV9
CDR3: ASSLVAGAILENEQF

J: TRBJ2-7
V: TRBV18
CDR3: ASSPPTSGGLEQY

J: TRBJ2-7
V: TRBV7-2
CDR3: ASSLAAGGPVEQY

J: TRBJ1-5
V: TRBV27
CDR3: ASSLRGNQPQH

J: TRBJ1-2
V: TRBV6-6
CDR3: ASSSTYGYT

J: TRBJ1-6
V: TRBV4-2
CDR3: ASSQGVLGTSKRPLH

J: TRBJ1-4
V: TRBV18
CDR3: ASSPRHPSNEKLF

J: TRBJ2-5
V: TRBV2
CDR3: ASTKQGQGGETQY

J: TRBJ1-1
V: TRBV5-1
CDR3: ASSSGDLYTEAF

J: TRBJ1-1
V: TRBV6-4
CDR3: ASRVAGNTEAF

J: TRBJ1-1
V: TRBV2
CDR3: ASQSLSGTEAF

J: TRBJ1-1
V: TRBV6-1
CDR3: ASSESLWDRGRAF

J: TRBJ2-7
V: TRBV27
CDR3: ASGPAGSYEQY

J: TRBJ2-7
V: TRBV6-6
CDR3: ASGQGFGIYEQY

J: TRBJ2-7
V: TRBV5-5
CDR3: ASSLYGQGTYEQY

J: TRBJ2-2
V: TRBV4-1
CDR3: ASSHNRETGELF

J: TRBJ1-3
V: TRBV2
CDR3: ASKGTGRRHTIY

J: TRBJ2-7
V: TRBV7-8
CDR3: ASSLGPLGEQY

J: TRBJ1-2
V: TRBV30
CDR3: AWNEGYT

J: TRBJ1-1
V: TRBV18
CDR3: ASSADRQTEAF

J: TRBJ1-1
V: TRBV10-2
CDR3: ASSPEGVTEAF

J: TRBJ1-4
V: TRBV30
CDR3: AWSQGNMGSEKLF

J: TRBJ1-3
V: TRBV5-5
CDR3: ASSLTHPGSGNTIY

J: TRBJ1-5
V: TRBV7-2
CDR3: ATQTGVGNQPQH

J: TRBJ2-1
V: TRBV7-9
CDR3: ASSSGTSGYNEQF

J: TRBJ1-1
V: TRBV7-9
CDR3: ASSTYPESEAF

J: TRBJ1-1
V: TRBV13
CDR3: ASSLEPGLNTEAF

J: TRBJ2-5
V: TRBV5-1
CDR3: ASSLASGVEGTQY

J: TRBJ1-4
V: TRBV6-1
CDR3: ASSEATGRSEKLF

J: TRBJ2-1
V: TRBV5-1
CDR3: ASSLGLAGLSSYNEQF

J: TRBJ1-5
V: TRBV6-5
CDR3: ASRQGERGNQPQH

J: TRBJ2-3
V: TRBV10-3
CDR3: ATGVTGGMGTQY

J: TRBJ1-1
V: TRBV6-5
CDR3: ASSYWGQLNTEAF